This T cell receptor beta chain stems from a study of STAT5B mutations in CD4+ large granular lymphocyte leukemia. About this clone itself: Its antigen is not known.

Whole-study findings and limits: 8/27 top patient clones versus 2/35 control clones were TRBV06-family.

Looked up from germline, CDR1 is ENHRY and CDR2 is SYGVKD. Trimming removed 4 bases at V and 1 base at J, with 13 bases between. The CDR3 totals 15 residues. The data were produced by immunoSEQ multiplex PCR, yet TCRdb's version contains in-frame clones alone and is incomplete. The top ten clones hold about 2% of a sample with tens of thousands of clones, more than 75% of them seen once. The chain combines TRBV10-3 with TRBJ1-1; TRBD1 might be the D (5 bases). The sequence was collected from a human donor in good health. Sequencing was performed on CD4+ T cells from blood buffy coats. The CDR3 spells CAISARGTGNTEAFF. CDR3 sequence (DNA): TGTGCCATCAGTGCGAGGGGAACTGGGAACACTGAAGCTTTCTTT.